Each of the 14 T cell receptor beta chains below was sequenced from the same sample in a study of blood T cell repertoires in COVID-19. Only in-frame clones appear in the TCRdb table, and some are missing; sequencing was by immunoSEQ multiplex PCR. The sample lists 100,000 to 150,000 clones, approximately 89% occurring once. Sequencing was carried out using peripheral blood. These receptors all come from a man aged 50 to 60 with acute or convalescent COVID-19.

The chain has TRBV5-4 and TRBJ2-5, with 7 bases matching TRBD1. This CDR3 has 14 residues. Germline V gene lookup returns CDR1 SGHNT and CDR2 YYREEE (reference sequence). With V trimmed by 2 bases and J by 2 bases, 3 bases remained unmatched. The CDR3 here is CASSLGTEQETQYF. The CDR3 DNA reads as TGTGCCAGCAGCTTAGGGACAGAACAAGAGACCCAGTACTTC.

The J gene is TRBJ2-7, the V gene TRBV27; 11 bases agree with TRBD2. This CDR3 is built from 16 residues. Trimming at V came to 5 bases and at J to 5 bases, leaving 11 bases not matched to a gene. Germline CDR1 reads MNHEY; CDR2 reads SMNVEV (reference sequence). The CDR3 loop is CASSPLLTSGRNEQYF. CDR3 bases: TGTGCCAGCAGTCCTCTCCTAACTAGCGGGAGAAACGAGCAGTACTTC.

This chain connects TRBV5-1 to TRBJ2-5, with TRBD1 matching 8 bases. CDR3 size: 14 residues. V lost 3 bases, J lost 2 bases, and 3 bases stayed unmatched. Germline V gene data show CDR1 as SGHRS and CDR2 as YFSETQ. The CDR3 nucleotides are TGCGCCAGCAGCTCCGGACAGGGTCAAGAGACCCAGTACTTC. Translation: CASSSGQGQETQYF.

This rearrangement joins TRBV27 to TRBJ1-1; tentative D call: TRBD1 (6 bases). Trimming removed 6 bases at V and 1 base at J, with 9 bases between. CDR3 length: 13 residues. Germline V gene data show CDR1 as MNHEY and CDR2 as SMNVEV (reference sequence). The CDR3 DNA reads as TGTGCCAGCAGCGACAGGAGGAACACTGAAGCTTTCTTT. This encodes CASSDRRNTEAFF.

This clone appeared once. The chain recombines TRBV7-3 with TRBJ2-2; 10 bases line up with TRBD1. Germline CDR1 and CDR2: SGHTA and FQGTGA. V lost 5 bases, J lost 3 bases, and 3 bases stayed unmatched. The CDR3 totals 15 residues. The CDR3 loop is CASSLGQGDTGELFF. In nucleotides, the CDR3 is TGTGCCAGCAGCCTCGGACAGGGGGACACCGGGGAGCTGTTTTTT.

The chain has TRBV15 and TRBJ2-1; D perhaps matches TRBD2 (6 bases). Germline V gene data show CDR1 as LNHNV and CDR2 as YYDKDF (reference sequence). V gave up 0 bases and J gave up 4 bases, with 13 bases separating them. The CDR3 sequence is 16 residues long. The CDR3 loop reads CATSRDMGLNYNEQFF. The DNA of the CDR3 is TGTGCCACCAGCAGAGATATGGGACTGAATTACAATGAGCAGTTCTTC.

The chain employs TRBV19 and TRBJ1-4, with TRBD1 matching over 8 bases. The V segment lost 7 bases and the J segment 6 bases; nucleotides outside the gene matches: 13. Germline CDR1 reads LNHDA; CDR2 reads SQIVND (reference sequence). CDR3 length: 16 residues. Written as DNA, the CDR3 is TGTGCCAGTACTCCTGGAGGCAGGGGGCTGGATGAAAAACTGTTTTTT. It yields the protein CASTPGGRGLDEKLFF.

The V and J genes are TRBV15 and TRBJ2-1; a possible D gene is TRBD1 (6 bases). The V end lost 1 base, the J end lost 0 bases, and 19 bases lay between the germline ends. Germline V gives CDR1 LNHNV, CDR2 YYDKDF (reference sequence). The CDR3 is 19 residues long. In DNA form, the CDR3 reads TGTGCCACCAGCAGAGTCTCAGAGTATCACAGGGACTCCTACAATGAGCAGTTCTTC. This encodes CATSRVSEYHRDSYNEQFF.

CDR3 bases: TGTGCCAGTAGTCAGTGGGGACAGGGCGTACGTGGCTACACCTTC. Translation: CASSQWGQGVRGYTF. The chain carries TRBV19 and TRBJ1-2, with 9 bases matching TRBD1. V lost 5 bases, J lost 7 bases, and 11 bases stayed unmatched. The CDR3 consists of 15 residues. The germline CDR1 and CDR2 sequences are LNHDA and SQIVND (reference sequence).

The V gene is TRBV29-1, the J gene TRBJ1-1; D is perhaps TRBD1 (6 bases). CDR1 is SQVTM, CDR2 ANQGSEA, per germline. CDR3 length equals 14 residues. V lost 6 bases, J lost 6 bases, and 20 bases lay in between. In DNA form, the CDR3 reads TGCAGCGTCGATAGGGACAACACCCCCGCTGAAGCTTTCTTT. Its protein product is CSVDRDNTPAEAFF.

The rearrangement links TRBV5-1 to TRBJ2-7; TRBD2 agrees at 7 bases. CDR1 and CDR2 from the germline V gene are SGHRS and YFSETQ. This CDR3 has 13 residues. The V segment lost 4 bases and the J segment 4 bases; nucleotides outside the gene matches: 5. This CDR3 is CASSNRGEYEQYF. As DNA, the CDR3 is TGCGCCAGCAGCAACCGGGGGGAGTACGAGCAGTACTTC.

The rearrangement links TRBV5-4 to TRBJ2-1; 9 nucleotides agree with TRBD1. This CDR3 contains 13 residues. CDR1 and CDR2 from the germline V gene are SGHNT and YYREEE (reference sequence). The V gene end was trimmed by 5 bases and the J gene end by 12 bases; junction bases not matched to a gene: 9. DNA of the CDR3: TGTGCCAGCAGACGGGACAGGGCGGTGTTGCAGTTCTTC. Amino acid sequence: CASRRDRAVLQFF.

The rearrangement joins TRBV25-1 to TRBJ1-4, with 7 bases matching TRBD1. Unmatched junction bases numbered 4, after V lost 1 base and J lost 11 bases. The CDR3 is 13 residues long. Per the germline V gene, CDR1 is MGHDK and CDR2 is SYGVNS. The CDR3, as DNA: TGTGCCAGCAGTGAATTTAGGACAGGCAAACTGTTTTTT. It translates to CASSEFRTGKLFF.

This clone was recorded only once. The genes are TRBV11-2 and TRBJ2-6; D is possibly TRBD2 (5 bases). Germline V gene data show CDR1 as SGHAT and CDR2 as FQNNGV. The CDR3 consists of 16 residues. The germline V and J ends were trimmed by 5 bases and 4 bases, with 15 bases remaining between them. The CDR3 DNA follows: TGTGCCAGCAGCGAACTCGGGGTGGCGGGGGCCAACGTCCTGACTTTC. Translation gives CASSELGVAGANVLTF.